The clone carrying this TCR beta chain ranks as medium-sized. Its antigen remains unknown. Germline lookup yields CDR1 SQVTM and CDR2 ANQGSEA. The CDR3 runs to 17 residues. Trimming at V came to 6 bases and at J to 7 bases, leaving 17 bases not matched to a gene. The TCRbeta library was prepared with unique molecular identifiers. TCRdb redid the calling of the PCR reads with MiXCR, one entry per CDR3 protein. The sample records approximately 800,000 distinct CDR3 sequences, under 20% being singletons. This entry is derived from a study of T-cell reconstitution after alpha-beta-depleted transplantation in children. Study-wide results and limits: There were reportedly several hundred expanded graft clones from which alpha-beta T cells came about two months after transplant.

The source material was PBMCs, mostly from graft donor cells, sampled 360 days after TCRalphabeta/CD19-depleted stem cell transplant. The chain is built from TRBV29-1 and TRBJ2-1; 11 bases are a match to TRBD2. The clonotype was recovered from a male patient younger than 18 who had a stem cell transplant for acute lymphoblastic leukemia, so the T cells may come from the graft donor. The DNA for the CDR3 is TGCAGCGTCCATGGTCGGGGCACTAGCGGGAGAGGTAATGAGCAGTTCTTC. It encodes CSVHGRGTSGRGNEQFF.